Shown below are 8 T cell receptor beta chains from a single sample sequenced in a study of blood T cells in healthy people across ages. The authors ran a second PCR of roughly 6 to 11 cycles using a sample-barcoded 5' primer and a J-beta primer mix. TCRdb re-called the 5' RACE reads through MiXCR, storing one row per CDR3 protein. This sample has around 700,000 distinct CDR3 sequences, with around 25% found just once. These data were also filed under a second study, of T cells of mothers and their children.

Material for sequencing was blood. These receptors came from a boy aged 5-17 years in good health.

In this sample, this clonotype turned up a few times. The chain recombines TRBV11-1 with TRBJ1-5; D is unclear. The CDR3 runs to 15 residues. Trimming cost V 2 bases and J 0 bases, with 8 bases left between them. Germline V CDR1 and CDR2: SGHAT, FQDESV (reference sequence). The DNA of the CDR3 is TGTGCCAGCAGCTTATATGGGATTAGCAATCAGCCCCAGCATTTT. As protein: CASSLYGISNQPQHF.

This clonotype occurred a few times. The chain links TRBV9 to TRBJ1-4; 7 bases map to TRBD1. The CDR3 runs to 14 residues. Germline V gene sequence: CDR1 SGDLS, CDR2 YYNGEE. Trimming cost V 4 bases and J 3 bases; bases outside gene matches: 3. This chain's CDR3 is CASSPGQANEKLFF. DNA for the CDR3: TGTGCCAGCAGCCCCGGACAGGCTAATGAAAAACTGTTTTTT.

V gene TRBV2 combines with J gene TRBJ2-7; the D gene could be TRBD1 or TRBD2 (5 bases each). From germline, CDR1 is SNHLY and CDR2 FYNNEI. V was clipped by 6 bases and J by 5 bases, with 14 bases between them. The length of the CDR3 is 13 residues. The CDR3: CASSPDSGHEQYF. In DNA, the CDR3 is TGTGCCAGCAGCCCCGACAGCGGCCACGAGCAGTACTTC.

This chain links TRBV12-3 or TRBV12-4 with TRBJ2-5; 10 positions match TRBD2. This CDR3 contains 14 residues. V shed 3 bases and J 11 bases; nucleotides not matched to a gene: 9. The chain's CDR3 is CASSLSKSGGGQYF. CDR3 nucleotides: TGTGCCAGCAGTTTGTCTAAGAGCGGGGGGGGGCAGTACTTC.

The J gene is TRBJ1-3, the V gene TRBV5-1, with no clear D. The germline V gene has CDR1 SGHRS and CDR2 YFSETQ. The CDR3 contains 15 residues. V was trimmed by 2 bases and J by 4 bases, leaving 13 bases between them. The CDR3 loop is CASSFDTANGNTIYF. CDR3 sequence (DNA): TGCGCCAGCAGCTTTGACACGGCGAACGGAAACACCATATATTTT.

This clonotype was observed a handful of times. The chain has TRBV5-1 and TRBJ2-7; TRBD1 aligns across 8 bases. The CDR3 covers 15 residues. Germline CDR1 reads SGHRS; CDR2 reads YFSETQ. The V segment lost 3 bases and the J segment 6 bases; nucleotides outside the gene matches: 11. The CDR3 DNA is TGCGCCAGCAGCTGGGCACCGGACAGGGACGGCGAGCAGTACTTC. This sequence encodes CASSWAPDRDGEQYF.

J is TRBJ1-4 and V is TRBV5-1; no clear D. The germline V and J ends were trimmed by 6 bases and 5 bases, with 14 bases remaining between them. The CDR3 has 14 amino acids. CDR1 is SGHRS and CDR2 is YFSETQ in the germline V gene. As DNA, the CDR3 is TGCGCCAGCAAGAGGGAATCCGCGAATGAAAAACTGTTTTTT. The encoded protein is CASKRESANEKLFF.

This clonotype was picked up a small number of times. The gene calls are TRBV20-1 and TRBJ2-3; tentatively, D is TRBD2 (6 bases). The CDR3 is made up of 13 amino acids. The V gene lost 2 bases and the J gene lost 1 base, with 7 bases spanning the gap. Germline CDR1 DFQATT, CDR2 SNEGSKA (reference sequence). The CDR3 sequence: CSARPSGTDTQYF. CDR3 bases: TGCAGTGCTAGACCTAGCGGCACAGATACGCAGTATTTT.